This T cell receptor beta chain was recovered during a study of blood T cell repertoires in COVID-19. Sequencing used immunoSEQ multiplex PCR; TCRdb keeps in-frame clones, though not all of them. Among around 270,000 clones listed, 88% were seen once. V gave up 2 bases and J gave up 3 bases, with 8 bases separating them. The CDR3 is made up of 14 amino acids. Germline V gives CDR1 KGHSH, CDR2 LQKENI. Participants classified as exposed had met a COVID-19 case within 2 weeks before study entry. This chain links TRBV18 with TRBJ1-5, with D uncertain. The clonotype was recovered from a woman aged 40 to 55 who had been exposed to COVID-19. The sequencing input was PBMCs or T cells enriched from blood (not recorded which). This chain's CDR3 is CASSPGSYNQPQHF. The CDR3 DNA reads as TGTGCCAGCTCACCAGGGAGTTACAATCAGCCCCAGCATTTT. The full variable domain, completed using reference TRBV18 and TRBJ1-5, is NAGVMQNPRHLVRRRGQEARLRCSPMKGHSHVYWYRQLPEEGLKFMVYLQKENIIDESGMPKERFSAEFPKEGPSILRIQQVVRGDSAAYFCASSPGSYNQPQHFGDGTRLSIL.